Shown below are 32 T cell receptor beta chains from a single sample sequenced in a study of patients and donors after allogeneic stem cell transplantation. TCRdb independently ran MiXCR on the RT-PCR reads; one entry per CDR3 protein. The sample records tens of thousands of distinct CDR3 sequences, 45% to 50% being singletons. Input material: blood, either unsorted or a sorted T cell fraction (not recorded which). Receptor source: a human donor who was either an allogeneic HSCT recipient or a stem cell or donor lymphocyte infusion donor (not recorded which). It is not recorded whose cells these are; they may come from a transplant donor.

This clonotype was seen a few times. The chain combines TRBV12-3 or TRBV12-4 with TRBJ1-1, with D possibly being TRBD1 (5 bases). The CDR3 runs 16 residues. V was shortened by 4 bases and J by 4 bases, with 19 bases between the two germline ends. CDR3 sequence reads: CASSSLGTLQGTEAFF. The CDR3 nucleotides read TGTGCCAGCAGTTCCCTCGGGACTCTCCAAGGCACTGAAGCTTTCTTT.

The rearrangement uses TRBV5-5 and TRBJ1-2, with D uncertain. From germline, CDR1 is SGHKS and CDR2 YYEKEE (reference sequence). The CDR3 extends over 13 amino acids. V shed 0 bases and J shed 6 bases, with 9 bases lying between them. DNA for the CDR3: TGTGCCAGCAGCTTGGCTGGACTGGATGGCTACACCTTC. Its translation is CASSLAGLDGYTF.

This clonotype was picked up a small number of times. The V and J genes are TRBV29-1 and TRBJ1-2; D remains ambiguous. The germline V gene has CDR1 SQVTM and CDR2 ANQGSEA. The CDR3 is 8 amino acids. Trimming pared 5 bases from V and 8 bases from J, leaving 3 bases between. The CDR3: CSVLGYTF. DNA of the CDR3: TGCAGCGTTCTGGGCTACACCTTC.

The chain uses TRBV11-2 and TRBJ1-5, with no clear D. With 5 bases removed from V and 3 bases from J, the gap between germline ends came to 5 bases. The CDR3 is 12 residues long. CDR1 and CDR2 from the germline V gene are SGHAT and FQNNGV. CDR3 amino acids: CASSHYNQPQHF. The CDR3 bases are TGTGCCAGCAGCCACTACAATCAGCCCCAGCATTTT.

The sample holds a few counts of this clonotype. The V gene is TRBV10-3, the J gene TRBJ1-2, with D possibly being TRBD1 (5 bases). Per germline, CDR1 ENHRY and CDR2 SYGVKD. Trimming took 8 bases from V and 3 from J, leaving 10 bases between them. The CDR3 has 12 residues. The DNA for the CDR3 is TGTGCCATCCCAGGGAGGGACTATGGCTACACCTTC. Protein sequence: CAIPGRDYGYTF.

The chain joins TRBV4-1 to TRBJ1-5, with no clear D. The V end lost 1 base, the J end lost 7 bases, and 8 bases lay between the germline ends. Germline assignment: CDR1 MGHRA and CDR2 YSYEKL. This CDR3 has 13 amino acids. CDR3 residues: CASSQGSQQPQHF. The CDR3 region has the DNA TGCGCCAGCAGCCAAGGCAGCCAACAGCCCCAGCATTTT.

This clonotype was seen a handful of times. This rearrangement joins TRBV24-1 to TRBJ1-5, with TRBD1 as a possible D gene (5 bases). Germline V CDR1 and CDR2: KGHDR, SFDVKD. The V end was cut by 8 bases, the J end by 1 base, with 8 bases between. CDR3 length: 13 residues. The CDR3 protein is CATKRQSNQPQHF. The DNA of the CDR3 is TGTGCCACCAAACGACAGAGCAATCAGCCCCAGCATTTT.

This clonotype was counted a single time. The gene calls are TRBV24-1 and TRBJ2-3, with 11 bases matching TRBD1. The length of the CDR3 is 13 residues. Trimming cost V 9 bases and J 5 bases; bases outside gene matches: 3. The germline V gene has CDR1 KGHDR and CDR2 SFDVKD. This CDR3 reads CATGTGGKDTQYF. The CDR3 DNA reads TGTGCCACCGGGACAGGGGGTAAAGATACGCAGTATTTT.

The gene calls are TRBV28 and TRBJ1-2; possibly TRBD1 for D (6 bases). V lost 6 bases, J lost 7 bases, and 15 bases lay in between. Germline V gene lookup returns CDR1 MDHEN and CDR2 SYDVKM. The length of the CDR3 is 13 residues. The CDR3 coding sequence is TGTGCCAGCAGCCTTCTCCAGGGGCCTGGCTACACCTTC. This encodes CASSLLQGPGYTF.

V and J are TRBV4-3 and TRBJ1-2; no reliable D call. Trimming took 1 base from V and 1 from J, leaving 19 bases between them. Germline V gene data show CDR1 as LGHNA and CDR2 as YSLEER. CDR3 length: 18 amino acids. CDR3 sequence (DNA): TGCGCCAGCAGCCAAGCGGCGGCTTATACTGAGAGTAACTATGGCTACACCTTC. Protein product: CASSQAAAYTESNYGYTF.

The J gene is TRBJ2-2, the V gene TRBV5-5; no firm D call. The CDR3 length is 14 residues. V was trimmed by 0 bases and J by 3 bases, leaving 6 bases between them. The germline V gene has CDR1 SGHKS and CDR2 YYEKEE (reference sequence). CDR3 DNA: TGTGCCAGCAGCTTGGTATTGGACACCGGGGAGCTGTTTTTT. It yields the protein CASSLVLDTGELFF.

The V gene is TRBV6-2 or TRBV6-3, the J gene TRBJ1-5; TRBD1 aligns across 8 bases. After removal of 5 bases from V and 6 bases from J, the junction contained 12 bases not matched to a gene. CDR3 length: 16 amino acids. Looked up from germline, CDR1 is MNHEY and CDR2 is SVGEGT. The CDR3 loop reads CASSLQGDDMGQPQHF. CDR3 DNA: TGTGCCAGCAGTCTACAGGGGGACGATATGGGTCAGCCCCAGCATTTT.

This clonotype was observed a few times. The rearrangement joins TRBV15 to TRBJ1-1, with 11 nucleotides matching TRBD1. There are 15 residues in the CDR3. The V segment lost 3 bases and the J segment 5 bases; nucleotides outside the gene matches: 5. CDR1 and CDR2 (germline): LNHNV, YYDKDF (reference sequence). For the CDR3, the DNA is TGTGCCACCAGCAGTGAGGGGACAGGGGGGACTGAAGCTTTCTTT. Translation: CATSSEGTGGTEAFF.

The table lists this clonotype with a few counts. The chain is built from TRBV5-1 and TRBJ1-1, with a possible D match to TRBD1 (5 bases). CDR3 size: 13 residues. Germline lookup yields CDR1 SGHRS and CDR2 YFSETQ. V lost 4 bases and J 3 bases, leaving 10 bases between the germline ends. The CDR3 sequence: CASSKDSYTEAFF. CDR3 sequence (DNA): TGCGCCAGCAGCAAAGACAGTTACACTGAAGCTTTCTTT.

V usage is TRBV12-3 or TRBV12-4 and J usage is TRBJ1-2; 7 bases fit TRBD1. V was pared by 10 bases and J by 4 bases, with 12 bases of the junction left unmatched. This CDR3 comprises 14 residues. Written as DNA, the CDR3 is TGTGCCAACCCGACAGGGACCGTGCTCTATGGCTACACCTTC. It specifies CANPTGTVLYGYTF.

This clonotype showed up just a few times. The rearrangement links TRBV7-6 to TRBJ1-1, with 8 bases fitting TRBD1. This CDR3 is built from 13 residues. Germline trimming cut 4 bases from V and 5 bases from J; bases unmatched to any gene: 3. Germline CDR1 reads SGHVS; CDR2 reads FNYEAQ. CDR3: CASSWRQGTEAFF. In DNA form, the CDR3 reads TGTGCCAGCAGCTGGAGACAGGGGACTGAAGCTTTCTTT.

The CDR3 sequence is CASSPGTGEMNTEAFF. CDR3 DNA sequence: TGCGCCAGCAGCCCAGGGACAGGGGAAATGAACACTGAAGCTTTCTTT. This sequence joins TRBV4-3 and TRBJ1-1; 10 bases match TRBD1. This CDR3 has 16 residues. Germline V CDR1 and CDR2: LGHNA, YSLEER. The trim removed 4 bases at V and 0 bases at J, leaving 5 bases unmatched.

The chain joins TRBV12-3 or TRBV12-4 to TRBJ1-5; D is uncertain. This CDR3 has 16 residues. V lost 3 bases to trimming and J lost 3 bases, with 15 bases between them. The CDR3, as DNA: TGTGCCAGCAGTTTGCTCGGGGTGGCCTACAATCAGCCCCAGCATTTT. Its protein is CASSLLGVAYNQPQHF.

This clonotype was detected a few times. V usage is TRBV28 and J usage is TRBJ1-2; D not certain. With 7 bases removed from V and 1 base from J, the gap between germline ends came to 10 bases. Germline V gene lookup returns CDR1 MDHEN and CDR2 SYDVKM. This CDR3 contains 13 residues. CDR3 in DNA: TGTGCCAGCACCCTGGGTCTTAACTATGGCTACACCTTC. Translated: CASTLGLNYGYTF.

V gene TRBV5-1 combines with J gene TRBJ1-1; D possibly corresponds to TRBD1 (5 bases). The CDR3 loop spans 14 amino acids. Per the germline V gene, CDR1 is SGHRS and CDR2 is YFSETQ. Between the trimmed V and J ends, which lost 0 bases and 5 bases, there was a span of 11 bases. Here the CDR3 reads CASSLVSWGTEAFF. The CDR3 coding sequence is TGCGCCAGCAGCTTGGTGTCCTGGGGGACTGAAGCTTTCTTT.

This chain connects TRBV27 to TRBJ2-3, with 8 bases aligning to TRBD1. From germline, CDR1 is MNHEY and CDR2 SMNVEV (reference sequence). Germline trimming cut 6 bases from V and 7 bases from J; bases unmatched to any gene: 9. The CDR3 has 14 amino acids. The CDR3 DNA reads TGTGCCAGCAGCCCGGACAGGGCCGCCTATACGCAGTATTTT. Its protein is CASSPDRAAYTQYF.

This rearrangement joins TRBV15 to TRBJ1-5; D not resolved. This CDR3 spans 13 amino acids. Between the trimmed V and J ends, which lost 0 bases and 5 bases, there was a span of 5 bases. CDR1 LNHNV and CDR2 YYDKDF come from the germline V gene (reference sequence). The CDR3 DNA reads TGTGCCACCAGCAGAGATATCGATCAGCCCCAGCATTTT. This gives the protein CATSRDIDQPQHF.

V and J are TRBV28 and TRBJ1-3, with D possibly matching TRBD1 (5 bases). Germline-derived CDR1 and CDR2 are MDHEN and SYDVKM. The CDR3 totals 18 residues. Trimming took 2 bases from V and 0 from J, leaving 17 bases between them. This CDR3 is CASSLISGRHFSGNTIYF. The DNA of the CDR3 is TGTGCCAGCAGTTTAATATCGGGACGGCATTTCTCTGGAAACACCATATATTTT.

This clonotype was detected a few times. The genes are TRBV27 and TRBJ1-1, with D perhaps matching TRBD1 (6 bases). V dropped 2 bases and J dropped 8 bases, with 15 bases sitting between them. Germline V CDR1 and CDR2: MNHEY, SMNVEV (reference sequence). This CDR3 has 14 amino acids. The CDR3 nucleotides read TGTGCCAGCAGTTTACGGGGGCTGGGACGAGAAGCTTTCTTT. Its translation is CASSLRGLGREAFF.

The chain carries TRBV9 and TRBJ1-1; no definite D call. Between the trimmed V and J ends, which lost 0 bases and 4 bases, there was a span of 7 bases. The length of the CDR3 is 13 residues. Germline loops: CDR1 SGDLS, CDR2 YYNGEE. CDR3 sequence reads: CASSVDGSTEAFF. DNA for the CDR3: TGTGCCAGCAGCGTAGATGGGTCCACTGAAGCTTTCTTT.

CDR3 sequence (DNA): TGCAGCGGCGGGGACACTGAAGCTTTCTTT. Protein product: CSGGDTEAFF. The V and J genes are TRBV29-1 and TRBJ1-1; D gene ambiguous. This CDR3 is built from 10 residues. Germline-derived CDR1 and CDR2 are SQVTM and ANQGSEA. V was clipped by 7 bases and J by 3 bases, with 6 bases between them.

The genes are TRBV20-1 and TRBJ2-7; D uncertain. In germline, CDR1 is DFQATT, CDR2 SNEGSKA (reference sequence). The CDR3 is 13 residues long. V was trimmed by 7 bases and J by 3 bases, leaving 16 bases between them. CDR3 amino acids: CSGSGPGRYEQYF. CDR3 nucleotide sequence: TGCAGTGGGAGTGGGCCGGGCCGCTACGAGCAGTACTTC.

V is TRBV27 and J is TRBJ1-2; D is possibly TRBD1 (6 bases). The CDR3 contains 18 residues. Germline V gene lookup returns CDR1 MNHEY and CDR2 SMNVEV (reference sequence). V was cut by 5 bases and J by 4 bases, with 26 bases left in between. CDR3 in amino acids: CASSHHRQAKPTFYGYTF. The CDR3 region has the DNA TGTGCCAGCAGTCACCACCGACAGGCTAAGCCCACTTTCTATGGCTACACCTTC.

The V gene is TRBV7-9, the J gene TRBJ2-3, with D possibly being TRBD1 or TRBD2 (5 bases each). CDR3 size: 17 residues. Between the trimmed V and J ends, which lost 3 bases and 4 bases, there was a span of 20 bases. CDR1 is SEHNR, CDR2 FQNEAQ, per germline (reference sequence). The CDR3 here is CASSFSTVGAEADTQYF. The CDR3 region has the DNA TGTGCCAGCAGCTTTTCGACCGTCGGGGCCGAAGCAGATACGCAGTATTTT.

The chain employs TRBV2 and TRBJ1-5, with D unresolved. Trimming cost V 3 bases and J 7 bases, with 13 bases left between them. Germline CDR1 and CDR2: SNHLY and FYNNEI. The CDR3 is made up of 14 amino acids. The CDR3 nucleotides are TGTGCCAGCAGTGAGGTGGGTAACAAGCAGCCCCAGCATTTT. Protein product: CASSEVGNKQPQHF.

The chain links TRBV12-3 or TRBV12-4 to TRBJ1-5, with D possibly TRBD1 on 5 matching bases. This CDR3 contains 16 residues. The V end was cut by 1 base, the J end by 3 bases, with 13 bases between. The CDR3 sequence is CASSLGGRGINQPQHF. CDR3 bases: TGTGCCAGCAGTTTAGGAGGGAGGGGAATCAATCAGCCCCAGCATTTT.

This clonotype was seen a single time. The V and J genes are TRBV3-1 and TRBJ2-4; 10 positions match TRBD1. This CDR3 contains 17 residues. V was clipped by 4 bases and J by 0 bases; unmatched bases: 6. CDR1 is LGHDT and CDR2 is YNNKEL in the germline V gene (reference sequence). CDR3 loop: CASSRTGGGLAKNIQYF. The CDR3 DNA follows: TGTGCCAGCAGCCGGACAGGGGGAGGCCTAGCCAAAAACATTCAGTACTTC.